A selection of T cell receptor beta chains follows, all from one sample in a study of shared clonotypes between healthy human individuals. TCRdb keeps only in-frame clones here, not all; method: immunoSEQ multiplex PCR. The sample gives about 600,000 clones, approximately 97% of which show up once; around 0.058% is in the top ten. Sequenced sample: naive CD4+ T cells sorted from blood. Every receptor here comes from a woman aged 30 to 39 in good health. The CDR3 runs from the conserved cysteine through the conserved F or W. A D gene is named only where the DNA matches it firmly. Clone size is given for some rows only: seen once, a few or many times, or a class if the clone is expanded.

TRBD2	-	TRBJ2-7	TRBV5-1	TGCGCCAGCAGCTTGGCCGTGGGACTAGCGGCCTACGAGCAGTACTTC	CASSLAVGLAAYEQYF
-	-	TRBJ2-5	TRBV14	TGTGCCAGCAGCCAAGGAAAAAGGGCGCAAGAGACCCAGTACTTC	CASSQGKRAQETQYF
TRBD2	-	TRBJ2-2	TRBV2	TGTGCCAGCAGTGAGGGAAGACTAGCGAGGAATACCGGGGAGCTGTTTTTT	CASSEGRLARNTGELFF
-	-	TRBJ1-6	TRBV6-5	TGTGCCAGCAGTTATCGGCAACCCAAGGATTCACCCCTCCACTTT	CASSYRQPKDSPLHF
-	-	TRBJ1-1	TRBV7-8	TGTGCCAGCAGCGTTCAGGGGAACACTGAAGCTTTCTTT	CASSVQGNTEAFF
-	-	TRBJ1-1	TRBV28	TGTGCCAGCAGTTTGTGGGGGGGGAACACTGAAGCTTTCTTT	CASSLWGGNTEAFF
TRBD2	-	TRBJ2-7	TRBV10-2	TGCGCCAGCAGTGATGTGCGGGAGGGGACGTACGAGCAGTACTTC	CASSDVREGTYEQYF
-	-	TRBJ2-7	TRBV10-3	TGTGCCATCAGTGAGTCAGCCGGCGAGTTATCCTACGAGCAGTACTTC	CAISESAGELSYEQYF
-	-	TRBJ1-4	TRBV27	TGTGCCAGCAGTTTCAGGACAACTAATGAAAAACTGTTTTTT	CASSFRTTNEKLFF
-	once	TRBJ2-7	TRBV4-1	TGCGCCAGCAGCCAAGGCCAGGGGATCGAGCAGTACTTC	CASSQGQGIEQYF
TRBD2	-	TRBJ2-1	TRBV25-1	TGTGCCAGCAGTGAACGCGGGAGCCCCTACAATGAGCAGTTCTTC	CASSERGSPYNEQFF
-	-	TRBJ2-2	TRBV7-6	TGTGCCAGCAGCTTAGCCGGGCTAATGAACACCGGGGAGCTGTTTTTT	CASSLAGLMNTGELFF
TRBD2	-	TRBJ2-1	TRBV5-4	TGTGCCAGCAGCTTCCGACTAGCGGCCGACAATGAGCAGTTCTTC	CASSFRLAADNEQFF
TRBD1	-	TRBJ1-1	TRBV18	TGTGCCAGCTCACCCTCGACAGGGGGCGGAAACACTGAAGCTTTCTTT	CASSPSTGGGNTEAFF
-	-	TRBJ2-7	TRBV27	TGTGCCAGCAGATTGTACGGGAATCCCTACGAGCAGTACTTC	CASRLYGNPYEQYF
TRBD1	-	TRBJ1-4	TRBV30	TGTGCCTGGTGTCAGGGGGCTGAAAAACTGTTTTTT	CAWCQGAEKLFF
-	-	TRBJ1-5	TRBV11-3	TGTGCCAGCAGCTTAGAGGGAGCGAAGTATAGCAATCAGCCCCAGCATTTT	CASSLEGAKYSNQPQHF
-	-	TRBJ2-7	TRBV7-2	TGTGCCAGCAGCTGGGCGGGCAGCTCCTACGAGCAGTACTTC	CASSWAGSSYEQYF
-	-	TRBJ1-1	TRBV29-1	TGCAGCGTCGAGGGGGACACTGAAGCTTTCTTT	CSVEGDTEAFF
TRBD2	-	TRBJ2-1	TRBV7-9	TGTGCCAGCAGCTTAGCAGGCGGGAGTGAGCAGTTCTTC	CASSLAGGSEQFF
TRBD1	-	TRBJ2-4	TRBV28	TGTGCCAGCGGGACAGGGGGCTTCAATCTAGCCAAAAACATTCAGTACTTC	CASGTGGFNLAKNIQYF
TRBD1	-	TRBJ1-2	TRBV7-9	TGTGCCAGCAGCTTAGGTGCAGGGGGAAACTATGGCTACACCTTC	CASSLGAGGNYGYTF
-	-	TRBJ1-1	TRBV7-9	TGTGCCAGCAGCTTAGGGACGAAAACTGAAGCTTTCTTT	CASSLGTKTEAFF
-	-	TRBJ1-2	TRBV6-6	TGTGCCAGCAGTTACGAAAAGCCCCAGGGCTACACCTTC	CASSYEKPQGYTF
-	-	TRBJ2-3	TRBV27	TGTGCCAGCACCGCACGTAGCACAGATACGCAGTATTTT	CASTARSTDTQYF
TRBD2	once	TRBJ2-3	TRBV19	TGTGCCAGTAGTATCGGAGGGGCGGGAGCTGTTGGAGATACGCAGTATTTT	CASSIGGAGAVGDTQYF
TRBD2	-	TRBJ2-1	TRBV11-2	TGTGCCAGCAGACCCCCGGTGGCTAGCGGGAGGGATTGGAATGAGCAGTTCTTC	CASRPPVASGRDWNEQFF
-	-	TRBJ2-1	TRBV30	TGTGCCTGGAGTGGCTACAATGAGCAGTTCTTC	CAWSGYNEQFF
-	-	TRBJ1-1	TRBV5-4	TGTGCCAGCAGCCGAGATTTGACAGGCTCGTACACTGAAGCTTTCTTT	CASSRDLTGSYTEAFF
TRBD1	-	TRBJ2-3	TRBV7-8	TGTGCCAGCCACCAACGGGGCAGGGGGCACGATACGCAGTATTTT	CASHQRGRGHDTQYF
-	once	TRBJ2-5	TRBV25-1	TGTGCCAGCAGTCCTACACTTGGAGAGCCCGAAGGGGAGCAGTACTTC	CASSPTLGEPEGEQYF
-	once	TRBJ2-7	TRBV27	TGTGCCAGCAGTCCCGGGGAGGGGGCGCGACACGAGCAGTACTTC	CASSPGEGARHEQYF
TRBD2	-	TRBJ2-7	TRBV5-1	TGCGCCAGCAGCGGGGAGGGCGAGCAGTACTTC	CASSGEGEQYF
TRBD1	-	TRBJ1-2	TRBV19	TGTGCCAGTAGTGCGGGACAGAGTAACTATGGCTACACCTTC	CASSAGQSNYGYTF
-	-	TRBJ2-7	TRBV5-1	TGCGCCAGCAGCTCCCCGGGGACCTACGAGCAGTACTTC	CASSSPGTYEQYF
-	-	TRBJ1-3	TRBV2	TGTGCCAGCAAACGTGAAGAGACGTCCAACACCATATATTTT	CASKREETSNTIYF
TRBD1	-	TRBJ1-2	TRBV30	TGTGCCTGCCCCGGGACAGGATATGGCTACACCTTC	CACPGTGYGYTF
TRBD2	-	TRBJ2-3	TRBV7-9	TGTGCCAGCAGCTTAGTCGAGCGGGGAGGATATACGCAGTATTTT	CASSLVERGGYTQYF
TRBD2	-	TRBJ2-1	TRBV11-2	TGTGCCAGCAGCCTTATACAGGGTGGCCTAGCGGGAGTGGGGGAGCAGTTCTTC	CASSLIQGGLAGVGEQFF
TRBD1	-	TRBJ1-2	TRBV7-9	TGTGCCAGCAGCTTCTCAACACCTGGACAGGATGGCTACACCTTC	CASSFSTPGQDGYTF
-	-	TRBJ2-7	TRBV4-1	TGCGCCAGCAGCCACCGGGGCCCTCGGGGTGACGAGCAGTACTTC	CASSHRGPRGDEQYF